The rows below give T cell receptor beta chains drawn from one sample of a study of T-cell reconstitution after alpha-beta-depleted transplantation in children. TCRdb processed the PCR reads anew with MiXCR; each CDR3 protein has one entry. The sample lists around 200,000 distinct CDR3 sequences, approximately 17% occurring once. Sequenced material: PBMCs, mostly from graft donor cells, taken 360 days after TCRalphabeta/CD19-depleted stem cell transplant. These TCRs come from a male patient aged 2-15 years who had a stem cell transplant for acute lymphoblastic leukemia, so the T cells may come from the graft donor. The CDR3 runs from the conserved cysteine through the conserved F or W. D genes are given only for firm matches. Clone size is stated in some rows and not others, as once, few, many or a class when expanded.

TRBD1,few,TRBV7-2,16,TRBJ2-7,CASSATRDRSSYEQYF,TGTGCCAGCAGTGCTACCCGGGACAGGAGCTCCTACGAGCAGTACTTC
TRBD1,.,TRBV24-1,16,TRBJ1-1,CATRPGTGVKNTEAFF,TGTGCCACCAGACCCGGGACAGGGGTCAAAAACACTGAAGCTTTCTTT
.,few,TRBV18,16,TRBJ2-5,CASSLYTTAALQTQYF,TGTGCCAGCTCACTATACACTACGGCAGCTCTACAGACCCAGTACTTC
TRBD2,once,TRBV4-3,20,TRBJ2-3,CASSRKAGTSGGGSTDTQYF,TGCGCCAGCAGCCGTAAGGCAGGGACTAGCGGTGGGGGGAGCACAGATACGCAGTATTTT
TRBD2,.,TRBV27,13,TRBJ2-3,CASSLSRGDTQYF,TGTGCCAGCAGTCTTTCGCGGGGGGATACGCAGTATTTT
.,.,TRBV7-2,16,TRBJ2-2,CASSRQGLPNTGELFF,TGTGCCAGCAGCCGGCAGGGGTTACCGAACACCGGGGAGCTGTTTTTT
TRBD1,few,TRBV5-1,14,TRBJ2-3,CASSSTGATDTQYF,TGCGCCAGCAGCTCAACAGGGGCCACAGATACGCAGTATTTT
.,.,TRBV12-3/TRBV12-4,14,TRBJ1-3,CASSLDRPGWTIYF,TGTGCCAGCAGCCTAGACAGGCCGGGTTGGACCATATATTTT
.,.,TRBV12-3/TRBV12-4,14,TRBJ2-5,CASSFPGTQETQYF,TGTGCCAGCAGTTTCCCAGGGACCCAAGAGACCCAGTACTTC
.,.,TRBV24-1,11,TRBJ2-7,CAAGTHYEQYF,TGTGCCGCGGGTACACACTACGAGCAGTACTTC
.,few,TRBV7-9,17,TRBJ1-4,CASSSGTASLMLEKLFF,TGTGCCAGCAGCTCCGGGACGGCTAGTTTGATGTTGGAAAAACTGTTTTTT